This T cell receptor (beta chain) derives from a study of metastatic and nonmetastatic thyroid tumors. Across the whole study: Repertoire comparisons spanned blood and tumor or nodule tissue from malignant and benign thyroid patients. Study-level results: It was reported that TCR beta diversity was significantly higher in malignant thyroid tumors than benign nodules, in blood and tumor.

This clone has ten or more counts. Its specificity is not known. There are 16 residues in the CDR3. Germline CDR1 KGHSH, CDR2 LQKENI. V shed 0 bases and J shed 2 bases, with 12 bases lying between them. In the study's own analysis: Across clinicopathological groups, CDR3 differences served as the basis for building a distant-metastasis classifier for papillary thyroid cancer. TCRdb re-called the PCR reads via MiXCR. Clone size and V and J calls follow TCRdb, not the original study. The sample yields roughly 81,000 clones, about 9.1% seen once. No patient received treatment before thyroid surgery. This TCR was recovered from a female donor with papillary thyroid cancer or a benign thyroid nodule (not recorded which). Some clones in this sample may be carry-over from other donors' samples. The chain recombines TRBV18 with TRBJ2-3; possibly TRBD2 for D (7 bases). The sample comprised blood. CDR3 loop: CASSPPGGAITDTQYF. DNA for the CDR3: TGTGCCAGCTCACCACCTGGGGGGGCAATCACAGATACGCAGTATTTT.